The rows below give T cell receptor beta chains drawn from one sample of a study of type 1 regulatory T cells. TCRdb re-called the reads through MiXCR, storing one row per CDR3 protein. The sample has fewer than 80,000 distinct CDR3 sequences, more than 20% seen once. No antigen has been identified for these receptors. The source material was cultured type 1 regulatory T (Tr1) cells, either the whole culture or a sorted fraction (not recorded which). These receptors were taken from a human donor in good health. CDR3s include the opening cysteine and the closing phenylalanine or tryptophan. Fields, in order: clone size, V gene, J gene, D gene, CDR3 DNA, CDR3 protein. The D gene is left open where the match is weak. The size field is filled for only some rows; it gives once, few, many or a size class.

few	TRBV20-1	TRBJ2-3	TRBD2	TGCAGTGCTTTCCCTAGCGGGAGGGCCTTTACAGATACGCAGTATTTT	CSAFPSGRAFTDTQYF
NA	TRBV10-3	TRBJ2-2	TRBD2	TGTGCCATCAGTGACCCGGGACTAGCGGTTACCGGGGAGCTGTTTTTT	CAISDPGLAVTGELFF
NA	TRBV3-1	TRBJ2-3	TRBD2	TGTGCCAGCAGCCAAACGGGAGGGCACCTTACAGATACGCAGTATTTT	CASSQTGGHLTDTQYF
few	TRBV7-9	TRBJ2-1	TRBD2	TGTGCCAGCAGCTTACAGCTAGCGGTGTACAATGAGCAGTTCTTC	CASSLQLAVYNEQFF
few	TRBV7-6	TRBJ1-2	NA	TGTGCCAGCAGCTTAGTCCCGGGGGGCTATGGCTACACCTTC	CASSLVPGGYGYTF
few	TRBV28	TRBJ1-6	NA	TGTGCCAGCAGTTTTCCCGCCGGGGGGGCTGTATCACCCCTCCACTTT	CASSFPAGGAVSPLHF
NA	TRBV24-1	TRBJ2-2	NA	TGTGCCACCAGGGAAGACCGCCGGGGGACCGGGGAGCTGTTTTTT	CATREDRRGTGELFF
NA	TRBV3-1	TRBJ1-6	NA	TGTGTCAGCAGCCAAGGAAGTCATTATAATTCACCCCTCCACTTT	CVSSQGSHYNSPLHF
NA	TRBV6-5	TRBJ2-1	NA	TGTGCCAGCAGCCAGGGACTTGAGCAGTTCTTC	CASSQGLEQFF
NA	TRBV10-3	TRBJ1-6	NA	TGTGCCATCAGATCAGGGACGGATAATTCACCCCTCCACTTT	CAIRSGTDNSPLHF
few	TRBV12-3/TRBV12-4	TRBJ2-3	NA	TGTGCCAGCAGTTTTGAAGATACGCAGTATTTT	CASSFEDTQYF
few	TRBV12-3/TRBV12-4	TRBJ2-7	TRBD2	TGTGCCAGCAAGCTTAGCGGGAATCGACACGAGCAGTACTTC	CASKLSGNRHEQYF
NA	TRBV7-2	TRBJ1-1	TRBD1	TGTGCCAGCAGCCTGGACAGGATGAACACTGAAGCTTTCTTT	CASSLDRMNTEAFF
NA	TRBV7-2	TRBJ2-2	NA	TGTGCCAGCAGCCGACCGGGACACGGTTTGGGGGGTACCGGGGAGCTGTTTTTT	CASSRPGHGLGGTGELFF
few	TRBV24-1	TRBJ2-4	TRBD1	TGTGCCACCAGTGACGGGACAGGGGGAAACATTCAGTACTTC	CATSDGTGGNIQYF
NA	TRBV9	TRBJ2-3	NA	TGTGCCAGCAGCGTAGTGGCCGGCACAGATACGCAGTATTTT	CASSVVAGTDTQYF
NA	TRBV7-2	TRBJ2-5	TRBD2	TGTGCCAGCAGCAGCGGGGGACTAAGAGAGACCCAGTACTTC	CASSSGGLRETQYF
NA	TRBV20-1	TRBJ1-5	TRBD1	TGCAGTGCTAACAGGGGAAGCAATCAGCCCCAGCATTTT	CSANRGSNQPQHF
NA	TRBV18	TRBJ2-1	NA	TGTGCCAGCTCACCCTTAGGGCGGAAAGCCTACAATGAGCAGTTCTTC	CASSPLGRKAYNEQFF
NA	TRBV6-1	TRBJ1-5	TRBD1	TGTGCCAGCAGATATCCGACAGGGGGCTCTATTCAGCCCCAGCATTTT	CASRYPTGGSIQPQHF
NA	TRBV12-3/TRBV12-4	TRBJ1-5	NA	TGTGCCAGCAGTCAGACAGCGACCTTTGGGCCCCAGCATTTT	CASSQTATFGPQHF
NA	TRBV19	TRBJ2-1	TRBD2	TGTGCCAGTAGTCCTAGCGGTTTCTACAATGAGCAGTTCTTC	CASSPSGFYNEQFF
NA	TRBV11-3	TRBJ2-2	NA	TGTGCCAGCAGCTTACGGATGTACGTCGGGGAGCTGTTTTTT	CASSLRMYVGELFF
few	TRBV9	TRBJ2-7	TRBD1	TGTGCCAGCAGCGTAACAGGGGAGCCCTCCTACGAGCAGTACTTC	CASSVTGEPSYEQYF
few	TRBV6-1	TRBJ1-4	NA	TGTGCCAGCAAGGGGGCAACTAATGAAAAACTGTTTTTT	CASKGATNEKLFF
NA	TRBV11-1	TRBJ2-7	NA	TGTGCCAGCAGCCCCCAGGGAAACGAGCAGTACTTC	CASSPQGNEQYF
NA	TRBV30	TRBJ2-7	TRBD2	TGTGCCTGGAGTGGCGGGAGGGCCCCCTACGAGCAGTACTTC	CAWSGGRAPYEQYF
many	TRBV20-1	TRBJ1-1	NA	TGCAGTGCCGGGGGGAACACTGAAGCTTTCTTT	CSAGGNTEAFF
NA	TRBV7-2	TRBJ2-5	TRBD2	TGTGCCAGCAGCCCACGTACTAGCGGACAAGAGACCCAGTACTTC	CASSPRTSGQETQYF
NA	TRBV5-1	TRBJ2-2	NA	TGCGCCAGCAGCTTGGACGGGATCAACACCGGGGAGCTGTTTTTT	CASSLDGINTGELFF
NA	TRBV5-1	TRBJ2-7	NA	TGCGCCAGCAGCAGTAATATACCCTACGAGCAGTACTTC	CASSSNIPYEQYF
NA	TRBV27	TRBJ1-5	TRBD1	TGTGCCGGCAGCCTGACAGGGACCCATAGCAATCAGCCCCAGCATTTT	CAGSLTGTHSNQPQHF
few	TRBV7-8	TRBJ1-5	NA	TGTGCCAGCAGCAATCCGAATCAGCCCCAGCATTTT	CASSNPNQPQHF
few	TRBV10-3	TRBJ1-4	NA	TGTGCCATCAGTGAGTCAGGGCCGGGGGCTCGGAGTGAAAAACTGTTTTTT	CAISESGPGARSEKLFF
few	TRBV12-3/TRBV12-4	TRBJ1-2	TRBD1	TGTGCCAGCAGTTTGGGGACAGGGGGTAACTATGGCTACACCTTC	CASSLGTGGNYGYTF
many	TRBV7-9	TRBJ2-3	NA	TGTGCCAGCAGCTCCCGACTAGAGAGCACAGATACGCAGTATTTT	CASSSRLESTDTQYF
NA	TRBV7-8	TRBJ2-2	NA	TGTGCCAGCAGCTTACGAGACTCCGGGGAGCTGTTTTTT	CASSLRDSGELFF
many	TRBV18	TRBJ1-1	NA	TGTGCCAGCTCACCACAGGCAACCCCGGGCACTGAAGCTTTCTTT	CASSPQATPGTEAFF
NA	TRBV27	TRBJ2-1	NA	TGTGCCAGCAGTTTAAACGGCCCGTACAATGAGCAGTTCTTC	CASSLNGPYNEQFF
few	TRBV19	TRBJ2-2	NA	TGTGCCAGTAGCGTTCAAGGGGCTGCCACCGGGGAGCTGTTTTTT	CASSVQGAATGELFF
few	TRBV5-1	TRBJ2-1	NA	TGCGCCAGCAGCTTTACTTACGCTCTTCAGTTCTTC	CASSFTYALQFF
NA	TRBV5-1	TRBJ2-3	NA	TGCGCCAGCAGCTTGGGACAGGAAGCAGATACGCAGTATTTT	CASSLGQEADTQYF
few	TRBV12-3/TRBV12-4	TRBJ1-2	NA	TGTGCCAGCAGTTCCCGGGGACAAAACTATGGCTACACCTTC	CASSSRGQNYGYTF
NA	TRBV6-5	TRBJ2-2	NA	TGTGCCAGCAAGGTGGACCAGGGACTGGGTGTGCCCGGGGAGCTGTTTTTT	CASKVDQGLGVPGELFF
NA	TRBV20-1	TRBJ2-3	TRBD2	TGCAGTGCTAGTCCGCGAATAGCGGGACGCACAGATACGCAGTATTTT	CSASPRIAGRTDTQYF
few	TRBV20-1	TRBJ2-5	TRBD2	TGCAGTGCTAGAGATGGTCGGGAGGGCCCGGAGACCCAGTACTTC	CSARDGREGPETQYF
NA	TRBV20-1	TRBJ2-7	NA	TGCAGTGCTACTCAAACAGGCGCCTACGAGCAGTACTTC	CSATQTGAYEQYF
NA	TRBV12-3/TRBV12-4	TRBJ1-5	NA	TGTGCCAGCAGTCGCGGACACCAAGGGTACAATCAGCCCCAGCATTTT	CASSRGHQGYNQPQHF
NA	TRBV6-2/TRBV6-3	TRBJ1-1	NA	TGTGCCAGCAGTTGGGCAGGGACGACTGAAGCTTTCTTT	CASSWAGTTEAFF
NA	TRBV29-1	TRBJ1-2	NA	TGCAGCGTTGATCGAGGGGGGGCTGGCTACACCTTC	CSVDRGGAGYTF
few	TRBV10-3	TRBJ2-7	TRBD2	TGTGCCATCAGTGTGGGGGGGAGCTCCTACGAGCAGTACTTC	CAISVGGSSYEQYF
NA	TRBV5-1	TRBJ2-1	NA	TGCGCCAGCAGCTTGGGTCGAGCCCGGCGTAATGAGCAGTTCTTC	CASSLGRARRNEQFF